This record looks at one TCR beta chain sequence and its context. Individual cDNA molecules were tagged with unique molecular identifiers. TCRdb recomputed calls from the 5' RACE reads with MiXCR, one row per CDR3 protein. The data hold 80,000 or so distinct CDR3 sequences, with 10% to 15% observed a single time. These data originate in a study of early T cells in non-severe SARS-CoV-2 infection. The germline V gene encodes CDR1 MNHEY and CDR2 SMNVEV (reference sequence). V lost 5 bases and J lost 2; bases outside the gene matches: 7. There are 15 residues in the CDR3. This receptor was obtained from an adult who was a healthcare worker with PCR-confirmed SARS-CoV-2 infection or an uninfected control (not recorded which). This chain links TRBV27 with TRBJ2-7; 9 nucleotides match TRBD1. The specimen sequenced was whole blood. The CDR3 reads CASSPEGQGTYEQYF. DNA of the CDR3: TGTGCCAGCAGTCCAGAGGGACAGGGCACCTACGAGCAGTACTTC.